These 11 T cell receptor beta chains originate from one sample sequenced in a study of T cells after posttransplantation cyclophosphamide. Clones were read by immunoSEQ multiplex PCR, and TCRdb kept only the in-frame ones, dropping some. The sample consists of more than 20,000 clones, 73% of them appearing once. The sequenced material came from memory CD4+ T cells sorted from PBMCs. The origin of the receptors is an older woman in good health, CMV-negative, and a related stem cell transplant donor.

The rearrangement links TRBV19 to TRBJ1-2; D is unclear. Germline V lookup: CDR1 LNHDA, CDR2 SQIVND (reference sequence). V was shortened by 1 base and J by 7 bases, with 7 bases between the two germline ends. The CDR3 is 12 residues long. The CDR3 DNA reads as TGTGCCAGTAGTATAGGCACAGTTGGCTACACCTTC. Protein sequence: CASSIGTVGYTF.

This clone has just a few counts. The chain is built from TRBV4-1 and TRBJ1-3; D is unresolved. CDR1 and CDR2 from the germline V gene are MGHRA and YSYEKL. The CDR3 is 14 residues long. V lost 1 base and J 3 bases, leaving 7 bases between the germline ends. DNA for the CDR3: TGCGCCAGCAGCCAAGGGCCTGGTGGAAACACCATATATTTT. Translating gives CASSQGPGGNTIYF.

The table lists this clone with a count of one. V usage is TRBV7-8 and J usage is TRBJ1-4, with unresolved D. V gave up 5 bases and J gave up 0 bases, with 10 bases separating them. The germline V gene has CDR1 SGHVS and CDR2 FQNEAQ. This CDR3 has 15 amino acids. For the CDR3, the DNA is TGTGCCAGCAGCCCCCGACAAGCAACTAATGAAAAACTGTTTTTT. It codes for CASSPRQATNEKLFF. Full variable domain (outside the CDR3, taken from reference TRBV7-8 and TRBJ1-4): GAGVSQSPRYKVAKRGQDVALRCDPISGHVSLFWYQQALGQGPEFLTYFQNEAQLDKSGLPSDRFFAERPEGSVSTLKIQRTQQEDSAVYLCASSPRQATNEKLFFGSGTQLSVL.

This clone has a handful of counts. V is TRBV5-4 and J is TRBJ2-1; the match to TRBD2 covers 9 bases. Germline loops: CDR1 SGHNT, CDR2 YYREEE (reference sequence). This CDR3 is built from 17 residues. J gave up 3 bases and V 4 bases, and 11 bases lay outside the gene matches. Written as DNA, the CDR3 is TGTGCCAGCAGCCCTTCCAGCGGGGGGACTAACTACAATGAGCAGTTCTTC. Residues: CASSPSSGGTNYNEQFF.

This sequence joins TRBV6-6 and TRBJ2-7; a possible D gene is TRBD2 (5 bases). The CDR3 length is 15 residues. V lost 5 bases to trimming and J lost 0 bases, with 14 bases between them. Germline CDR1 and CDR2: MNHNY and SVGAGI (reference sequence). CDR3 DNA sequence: TGTGCCAGCAGTCCCCGAGGGCGGAGCTCCTACGAGCAGTACTTC. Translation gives CASSPRGRSSYEQYF.

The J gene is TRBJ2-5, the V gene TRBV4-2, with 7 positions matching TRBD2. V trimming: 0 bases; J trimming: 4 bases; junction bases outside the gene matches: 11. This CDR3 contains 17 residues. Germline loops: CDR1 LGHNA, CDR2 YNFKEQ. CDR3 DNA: TGTGCCAGCAGCCAAGATGGACGGGTGGAGCGGGGAGAGACCCAGTACTTC. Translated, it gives CASSQDGRVERGETQYF.

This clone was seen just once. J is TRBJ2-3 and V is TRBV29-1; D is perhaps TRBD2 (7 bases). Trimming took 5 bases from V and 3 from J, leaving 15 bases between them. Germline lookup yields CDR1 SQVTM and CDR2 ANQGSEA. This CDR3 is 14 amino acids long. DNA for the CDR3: TGCAGCGTTATCAGGGGAGGGTTAACAGATACGCAGTATTTT. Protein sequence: CSVIRGGLTDTQYF.

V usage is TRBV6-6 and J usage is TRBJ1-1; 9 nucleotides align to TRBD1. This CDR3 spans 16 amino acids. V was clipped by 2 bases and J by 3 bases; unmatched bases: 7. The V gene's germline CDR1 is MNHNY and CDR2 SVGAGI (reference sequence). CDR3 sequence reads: CASSYPTGGWDTEAFF. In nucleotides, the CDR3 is TGTGCCAGCAGTTACCCTACAGGGGGCTGGGACACTGAAGCTTTCTTT.

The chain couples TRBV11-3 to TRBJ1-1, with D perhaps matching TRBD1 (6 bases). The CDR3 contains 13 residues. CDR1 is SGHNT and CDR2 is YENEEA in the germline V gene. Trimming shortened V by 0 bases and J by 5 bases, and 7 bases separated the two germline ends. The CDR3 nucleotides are TGTGCCAGCAGCTTAGACCAGGGGACTGAAGCTTTCTTT. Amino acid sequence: CASSLDQGTEAFF.

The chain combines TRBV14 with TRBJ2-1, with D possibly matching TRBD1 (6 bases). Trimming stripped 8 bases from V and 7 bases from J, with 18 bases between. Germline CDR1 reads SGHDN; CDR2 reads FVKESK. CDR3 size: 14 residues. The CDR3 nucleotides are TGTGCCAGCTCTAACGGCCAGGGGTGGAATGAGCAGTTCTTC. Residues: CASSNGQGWNEQFF.

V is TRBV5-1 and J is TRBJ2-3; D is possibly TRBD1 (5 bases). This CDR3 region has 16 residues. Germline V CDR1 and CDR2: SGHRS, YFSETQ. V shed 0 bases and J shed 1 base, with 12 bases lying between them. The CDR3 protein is CASSLAQGGGTDTQYF. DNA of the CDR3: TGCGCCAGCAGCTTGGCGCAGGGTGGGGGCACAGATACGCAGTATTTT.